This T cell receptor beta chain was found in a study of T cell repertoires in cytomegalovirus infection. Concerning this clonotype itself: As yet, its antigen is unknown.

MiXCR, run by TCRdb on the reads, gives a single entry per CDR3 protein. Here the sample spans 450,000 to 600,000 distinct CDR3 sequences, around a third being singletons. The V and J ends lost 5 bases and 6 bases respectively, with 18 bases between them. Per germline, CDR1 SGHAT and CDR2 FQNNGV. There are 15 residues in the CDR3. The receptor's source is a human donor in good health (CMV status not recorded). Some clones in this sample may be carry-over from other donors' samples. The chain has TRBV11-2 and TRBJ2-3; D is possibly TRBD2 (7 bases). The sequences come from cultured PBMCs, collected from culture after CMV antigen stimulation. Here the CDR3 reads CASSPGAGVVDTQYF. CDR3 sequence (DNA): TGTGCCAGCAGCCCGGGGGCGGGGGTCGTGGATACGCAGTATTTT.